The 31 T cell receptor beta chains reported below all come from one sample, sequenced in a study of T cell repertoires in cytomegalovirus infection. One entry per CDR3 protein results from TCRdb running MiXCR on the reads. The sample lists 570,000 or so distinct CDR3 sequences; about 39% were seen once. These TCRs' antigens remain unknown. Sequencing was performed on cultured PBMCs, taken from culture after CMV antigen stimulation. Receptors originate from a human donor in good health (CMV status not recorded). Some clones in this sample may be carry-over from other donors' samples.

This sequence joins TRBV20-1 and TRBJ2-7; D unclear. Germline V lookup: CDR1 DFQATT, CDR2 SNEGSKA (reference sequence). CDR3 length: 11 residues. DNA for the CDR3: TGCATGTGGAGTGCATCCTACGAGCAGTACTTC. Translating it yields CMWSASYEQYF.

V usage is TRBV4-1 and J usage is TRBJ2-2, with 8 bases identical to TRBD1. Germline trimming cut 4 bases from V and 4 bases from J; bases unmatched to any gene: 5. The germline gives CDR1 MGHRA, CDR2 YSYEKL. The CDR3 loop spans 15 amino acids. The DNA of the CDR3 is TGCGCCAGCAGCCGACAGGGGTGGGCCACCGGGGAGCTGTTTTTT. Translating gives CASSRQGWATGELFF.

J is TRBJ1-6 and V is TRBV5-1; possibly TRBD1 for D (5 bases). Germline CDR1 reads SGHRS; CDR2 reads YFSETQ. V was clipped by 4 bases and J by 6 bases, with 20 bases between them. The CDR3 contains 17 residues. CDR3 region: CASSHSPGTSGNSPLHF. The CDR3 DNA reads TGCGCCAGCAGCCACTCCCCAGGGACCTCGGGTAATTCACCCCTCCACTTT.

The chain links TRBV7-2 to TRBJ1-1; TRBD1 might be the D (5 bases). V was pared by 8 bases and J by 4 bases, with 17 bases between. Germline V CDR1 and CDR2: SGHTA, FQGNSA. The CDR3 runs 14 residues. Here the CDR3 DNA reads TGTGCCAGCGGATTTCAGGGAGGGGCCACTGAAGCTTTCTTT. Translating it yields CASGFQGGATEAFF.

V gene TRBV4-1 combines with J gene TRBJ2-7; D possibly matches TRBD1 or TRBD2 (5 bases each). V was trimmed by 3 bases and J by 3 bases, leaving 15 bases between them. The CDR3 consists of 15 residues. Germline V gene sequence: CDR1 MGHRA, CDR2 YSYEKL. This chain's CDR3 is CASSQGDRRGYEQYF. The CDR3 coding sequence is TGCGCCAGCAGCCAGGGGGACCGAAGAGGCTACGAGCAGTACTTC.

The CDR3 region has the DNA TGTGCCAGCAGTTTCCGCCCGGGACAGGGAGCTTTCTTT. It translates to CASSFRPGQGAFF. This chain links TRBV6-6 with TRBJ1-1; TRBD1 matches 9 bases. V lost 4 bases and J lost 10; bases outside the gene matches: 7. The CDR3 covers 13 residues. Germline V CDR1 and CDR2: MNHNY, SVGAGI (reference sequence).

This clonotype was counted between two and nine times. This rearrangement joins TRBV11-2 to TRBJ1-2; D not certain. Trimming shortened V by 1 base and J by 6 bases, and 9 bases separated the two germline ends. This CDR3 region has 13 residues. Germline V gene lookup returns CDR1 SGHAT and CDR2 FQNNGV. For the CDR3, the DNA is TGTGCCAGCAGCTTAGTGGCAGTGCATGGCTACACCTTC. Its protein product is CASSLVAVHGYTF.

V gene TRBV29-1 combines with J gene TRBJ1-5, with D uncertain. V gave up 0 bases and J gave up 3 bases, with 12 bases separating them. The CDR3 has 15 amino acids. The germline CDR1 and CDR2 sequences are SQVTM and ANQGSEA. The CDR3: CSVEDPGWPNQPQHF. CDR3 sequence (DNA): TGCAGCGTTGAAGACCCAGGTTGGCCCAATCAGCCCCAGCATTTT.

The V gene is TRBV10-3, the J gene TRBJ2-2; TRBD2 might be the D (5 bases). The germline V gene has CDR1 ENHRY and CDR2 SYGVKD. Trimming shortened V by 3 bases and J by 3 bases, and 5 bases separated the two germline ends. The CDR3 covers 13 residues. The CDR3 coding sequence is TGTGCCATCAGTGAACTAGACACCGGGGAGCTGTTTTTT. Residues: CAISELDTGELFF.

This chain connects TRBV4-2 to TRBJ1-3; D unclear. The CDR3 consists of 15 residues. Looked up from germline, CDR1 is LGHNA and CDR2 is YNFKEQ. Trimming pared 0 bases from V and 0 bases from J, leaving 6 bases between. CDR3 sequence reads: CASSQDMGSGNTIYF. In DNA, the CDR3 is TGTGCCAGCAGCCAAGATATGGGCTCTGGAAACACCATATATTTT.

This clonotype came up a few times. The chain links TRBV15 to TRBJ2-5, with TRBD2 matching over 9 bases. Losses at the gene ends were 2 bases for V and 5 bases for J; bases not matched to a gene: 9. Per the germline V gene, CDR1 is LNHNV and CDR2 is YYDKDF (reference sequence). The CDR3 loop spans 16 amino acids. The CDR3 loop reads CATSRNWGGGAETQYF. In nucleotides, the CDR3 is TGTGCCACCAGCAGAAATTGGGGCGGGGGGGCGGAGACCCAGTACTTC.

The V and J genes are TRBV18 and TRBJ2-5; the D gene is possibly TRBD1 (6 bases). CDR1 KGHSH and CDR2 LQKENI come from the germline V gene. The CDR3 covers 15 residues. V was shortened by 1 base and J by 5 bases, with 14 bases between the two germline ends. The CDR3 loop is CASSPQWDTPETQYF. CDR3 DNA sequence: TGTGCCAGCTCACCACAATGGGACACTCCGGAGACCCAGTACTTC.

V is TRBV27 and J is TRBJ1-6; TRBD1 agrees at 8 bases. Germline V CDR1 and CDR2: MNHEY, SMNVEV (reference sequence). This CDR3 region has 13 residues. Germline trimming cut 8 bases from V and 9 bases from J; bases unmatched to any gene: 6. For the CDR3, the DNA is TGTGCCAGCGGCAGGGGGCTGGTTTCACCCCTCCACTTT. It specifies CASGRGLVSPLHF.

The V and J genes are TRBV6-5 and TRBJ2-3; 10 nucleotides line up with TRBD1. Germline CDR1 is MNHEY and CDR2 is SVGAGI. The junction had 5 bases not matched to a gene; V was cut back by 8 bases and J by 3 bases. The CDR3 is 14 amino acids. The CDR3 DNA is TGTGCCAGCGGTGACAGGGGGCGGACAGATACGCAGTATTTT. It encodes CASGDRGRTDTQYF.

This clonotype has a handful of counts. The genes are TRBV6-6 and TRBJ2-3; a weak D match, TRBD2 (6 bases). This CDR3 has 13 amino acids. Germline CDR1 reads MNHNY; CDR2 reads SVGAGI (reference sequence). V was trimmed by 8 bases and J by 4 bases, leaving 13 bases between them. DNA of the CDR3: TGTGCCAGCGCGGGACCCGGGGCAGATACGCAGTATTTT. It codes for CASAGPGADTQYF.

CDR3 coding DNA: TGTGCCAGCACCTCCAGCCCGAACACCGGGGAGCTGTTTTTT. This gives the protein CASTSSPNTGELFF. The chain is built from TRBV11-2 and TRBJ2-2; D is unclear. Germline-derived CDR1 and CDR2 are SGHAT and FQNNGV. The V end was cut by 7 bases, the J end by 0 bases, with 9 bases between. The CDR3 is 14 amino acids.

The CDR3 loop reads CASSFGAHQPQHF. The CDR3 DNA follows: TGTGCCAGCAGCTTTGGAGCGCATCAGCCCCAGCATTTT. V usage is TRBV7-9 and J usage is TRBJ1-5; D gene uncertain. Germline V lookup: CDR1 SEHNR, CDR2 FQNEAQ (reference sequence). This CDR3 has 13 residues. Trimming removed 3 bases at V and 5 bases at J, with 8 bases between.

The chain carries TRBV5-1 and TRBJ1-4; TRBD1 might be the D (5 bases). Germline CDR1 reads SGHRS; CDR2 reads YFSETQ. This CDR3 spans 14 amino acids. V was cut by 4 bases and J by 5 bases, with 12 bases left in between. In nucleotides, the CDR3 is TGCGCCAGCAGCCCGACAGAGATCAATGAAAAACTGTTTTTT. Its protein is CASSPTEINEKLFF.

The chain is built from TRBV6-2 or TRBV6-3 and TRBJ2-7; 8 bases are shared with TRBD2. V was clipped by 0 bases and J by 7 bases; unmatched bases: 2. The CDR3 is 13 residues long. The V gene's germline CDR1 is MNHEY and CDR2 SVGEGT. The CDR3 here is CASSYSIAGEQYF. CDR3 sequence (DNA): TGTGCCAGCAGTTACTCCATAGCGGGGGAGCAGTACTTC.

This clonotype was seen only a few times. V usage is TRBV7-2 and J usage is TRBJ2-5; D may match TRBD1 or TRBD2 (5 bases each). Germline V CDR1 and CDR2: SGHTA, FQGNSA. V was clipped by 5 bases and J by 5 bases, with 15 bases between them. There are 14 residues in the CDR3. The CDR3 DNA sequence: TGTGCCAGCAGCGCCGGGACGGTGGGGGAGACCCAGTACTTC. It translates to CASSAGTVGETQYF.

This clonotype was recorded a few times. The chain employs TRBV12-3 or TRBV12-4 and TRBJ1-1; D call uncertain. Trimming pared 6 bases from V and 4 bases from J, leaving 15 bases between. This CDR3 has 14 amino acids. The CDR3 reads CASSQVGVTTEAFF. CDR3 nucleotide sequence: TGTGCCAGCAGCCAGGTCGGGGTCACCACTGAAGCTTTCTTT.

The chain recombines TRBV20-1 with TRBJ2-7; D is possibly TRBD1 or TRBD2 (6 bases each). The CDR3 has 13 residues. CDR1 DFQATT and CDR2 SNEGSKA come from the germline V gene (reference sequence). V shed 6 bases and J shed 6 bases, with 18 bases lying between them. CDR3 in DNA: TGCAGTGCCCGGAGGGGGTGGGACTGCGAGCAGTACTTC. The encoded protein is CSARRGWDCEQYF.

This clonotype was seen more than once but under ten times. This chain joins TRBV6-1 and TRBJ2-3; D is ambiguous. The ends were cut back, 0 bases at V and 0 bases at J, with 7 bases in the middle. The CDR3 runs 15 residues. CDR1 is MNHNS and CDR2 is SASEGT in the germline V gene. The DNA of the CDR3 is TGTGCCAGCAGTGAAGCGTCGGACAGCACAGATACGCAGTATTTT. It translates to CASSEASDSTDTQYF.

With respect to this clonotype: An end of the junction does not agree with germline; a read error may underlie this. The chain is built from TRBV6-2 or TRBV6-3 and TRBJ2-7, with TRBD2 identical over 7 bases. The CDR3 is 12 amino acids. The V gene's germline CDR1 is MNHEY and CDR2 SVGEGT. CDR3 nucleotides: TGCGCAACCGGACTAGGGGTTCGGGAGCAGTACTTC. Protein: CATGLGVREQYF.

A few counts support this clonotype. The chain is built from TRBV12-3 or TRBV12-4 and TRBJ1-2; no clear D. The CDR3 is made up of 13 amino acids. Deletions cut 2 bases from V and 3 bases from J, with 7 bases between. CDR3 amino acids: CASSLTKYYGYTF. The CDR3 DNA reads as TGTGCCAGCAGTTTAACAAAATACTATGGCTACACCTTC.

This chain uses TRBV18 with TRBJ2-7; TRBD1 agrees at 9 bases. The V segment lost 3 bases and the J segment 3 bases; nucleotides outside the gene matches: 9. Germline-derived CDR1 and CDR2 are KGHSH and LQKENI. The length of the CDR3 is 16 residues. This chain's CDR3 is CASSPTGDRALYEQYF. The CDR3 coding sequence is TGTGCCAGCTCACCCACCGGGGACAGGGCTCTCTACGAGCAGTACTTC.

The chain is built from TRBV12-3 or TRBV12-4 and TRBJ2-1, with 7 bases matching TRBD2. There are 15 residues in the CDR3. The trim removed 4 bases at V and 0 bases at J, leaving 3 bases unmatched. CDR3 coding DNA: TGTGCCAGCAGTTGGGGCGGGGGCTCCTACAATGAGCAGTTCTTC. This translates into CASSWGGGSYNEQFF.

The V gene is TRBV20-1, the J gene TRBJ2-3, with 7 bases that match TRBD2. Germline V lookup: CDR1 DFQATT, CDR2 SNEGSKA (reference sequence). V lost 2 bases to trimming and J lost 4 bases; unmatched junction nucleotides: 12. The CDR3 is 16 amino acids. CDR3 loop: CSARREGGGRSDTQYF. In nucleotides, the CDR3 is TGCAGTGCTAGACGTGAGGGCGGGGGAAGGTCAGATACGCAGTATTTT.

CDR3 amino acids: CASSLDPAGGGNEQFF. The CDR3 region has the DNA TGTGCCAGCAGCTTAGATCCAGCGGGAGGTGGAAATGAGCAGTTCTTC. The chain joins TRBV7-9 to TRBJ2-1, with 9 bases lining up with TRBD2. With 1 base clipped from V and 7 bases from J, the junction kept 8 bases outside the gene matches. This CDR3 has 16 residues. Germline-derived CDR1 and CDR2 are SEHNR and FQNEAQ (reference sequence).

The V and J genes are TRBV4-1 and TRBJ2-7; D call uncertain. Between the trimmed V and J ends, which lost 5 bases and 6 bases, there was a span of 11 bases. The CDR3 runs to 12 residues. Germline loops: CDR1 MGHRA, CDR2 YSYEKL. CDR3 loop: CASSDGSGEQYF. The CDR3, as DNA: TGCGCCAGCAGCGACGGTTCGGGCGAGCAGTACTTC.

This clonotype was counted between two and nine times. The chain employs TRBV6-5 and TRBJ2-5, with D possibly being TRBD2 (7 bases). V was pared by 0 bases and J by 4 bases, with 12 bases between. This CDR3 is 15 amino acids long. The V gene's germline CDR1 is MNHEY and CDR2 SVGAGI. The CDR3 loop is CASSYSAGEGETQYF. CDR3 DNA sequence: TGTGCCAGCAGTTACTCAGCAGGGGAGGGAGAGACCCAGTACTTC.